A single sample gave rise to the 18 T cell receptor beta chains below, sequenced in a study of regulatory T cells in long-lasting Graves disease (dated by TCRdb to the early 2020s). Per the publication, the time point label means: persistent/refractory GD, antithyroid drugs over 5 years with positive TRAb. RNA was extracted from PBMCs in TRIzol for both TCR sequencing and RNA sequencing. The library was prepared using multiplex PCR. The sequencer listed for this sample is Illumina HiSeq 4000. To build TCR beta libraries, CDR3 regions were amplified by Arm-PCR using iRepertoire HTBI primers. Using fastp at Q25 and MiXCR, TCRdb reprocessed the public reads and kept productive beta chains. Under each unique CDR3 protein, matching rows form one entry showing the most common genes and DNA. The sample yields fewer than 400,000 distinct CDR3 sequences; around 20% were counted once. 29% of the sample comes from the top ten.

Material: peripheral blood mononuclear cells (PBMCs), obtained when the disease was refractory, from a patient treated with antithyroid drugs. The receptors here all came from a female donor with Graves disease.

The chain employs TRBV20-1 and TRBJ2-7; possibly TRBD1 for D (6 bases). The CDR3 contains 19 residues. Trimming removed 1 base from V and 0 bases from J, with 25 bases in between. The V gene's germline CDR1 is DFQATT and CDR2 SNEGSKA (reference sequence). CDR3 sequence (DNA): TGCAGTGCTAGAGCTCAGGGGAAGTTGACAGGACTTTTCTCCTACGAGCAGTACTTC. This encodes CSARAQGKLTGLFSYEQYF.

The chain combines TRBV6-1 with TRBJ1-2; TRBD1 might be the D (5 bases). The germline V gene encodes CDR1 MNHNS and CDR2 SASEGT. Trimming shortened V by 5 bases and J by 2 bases, and 12 bases separated the two germline ends. This CDR3 is built from 14 residues. The CDR3 sequence is CASSRGRGNYGYTF. CDR3 coding DNA: TGTGCCAGCAGTAGAGGACGGGGCAACTATGGCTACACCTTC.

Notes on this clonotype: This may stem from a read error, because a much larger clone lies one nucleotide away. The CDR3 region is CASRAGTRGSGGLFF. The CDR3 DNA reads TGTGCCAGCAGGGCCGGGACTAGAGGATCCGGGGGGCTGTTTTTT. The gene calls are TRBV28 and TRBJ2-2, with 8 positions matching TRBD2. This CDR3 comprises 15 residues. Germline V lookup: CDR1 MDHEN, CDR2 SYDVKM.

J is TRBJ2-7 and V is TRBV5-1; D uncertain. Germline V lookup: CDR1 SGHRS, CDR2 YFSETQ. The ends were cut back, 7 bases at V and 4 bases at J, with 9 bases in the middle. The length of the CDR3 is 11 residues. As DNA, the CDR3 is TGCGCCAGCCCTTTCCCTTACGAGCAGTACTTC. Translated: CASPFPYEQYF.

This clonotype was picked up a small number of times. The CDR3 end shows no conserved phenylalanine or tryptophan, and so a read error is likely. The J gene is TRBJ1-6, the V gene TRBV7-2; no reliable D call. This CDR3 has 15 amino acids. Per germline, CDR1 SGHTA and CDR2 FQGNSA. V shed 2 bases and J shed 7 bases, with 12 bases lying between them. The CDR3 coding sequence is TGTGCCAGCAGCTTAAAAGCCGGCAGGAATTCACCCCTCCACCTT. As protein: CASSLKAGRNSPLHL.

The table lists this clonotype with a few counts. J is TRBJ2-7 and V is TRBV18; D is possibly TRBD2 (5 bases). The CDR3 consists of 14 residues. Germline V gene data show CDR1 as KGHSH and CDR2 as LQKENI. Trimming left V 3 bases short and J 5 bases short, with 14 bases between. This CDR3 is CASSPLSSRDEQYF. The CDR3 coding sequence is TGTGCCAGCTCACCCCTGAGTTCGAGGGACGAGCAGTACTTC.

The sample holds many counts of this clonotype. V gene TRBV2 combines with J gene TRBJ1-1; D not certain. Germline CDR1 reads SNHLY; CDR2 reads FYNNEI. V lost 4 bases and J 1 base, leaving 7 bases between the germline ends. This CDR3 contains 13 residues. CDR3 sequence: CASSVTTNTEAFF. CDR3 in DNA: TGTGCCAGCAGTGTTACAACGAACACTGAAGCTTTCTTT. Drawing the rest from reference TRBV2 and TRBJ1-1, the complete variable domain is EPEVTQTPSHQVTQMGQEVILRCVPISNHLYFYWYRQILGQKVEFLVSFYNNEISEKSEIFDDQFSVERPDGSNFTLKIRSTKLEDSAMYFCASSVTTNTEAFFGQGTRLTVV.

A note on this clonotype: This may come from a read error, since a much larger clone is one base off. The CDR3 loop reads CASSDSTEAFF. CDR3 nucleotide sequence: TGTGCCAGCAGTGACAGCACTGAAGCTTTCTTT. This chain joins TRBV25-1 and TRBJ1-1; D is unclear. Germline assignment: CDR1 MGHDK and CDR2 SYGVNS. The CDR3 has 11 residues. Trimming cost V 3 bases and J 4 bases, with 3 bases left between them.

This clonotype was recorded many times. This chain connects TRBV7-9 to TRBJ1-4, with D tentatively TRBD1 (5 bases). This CDR3 spans 17 amino acids. In germline, CDR1 is SEHNR, CDR2 FQNEAQ (reference sequence). V shed 5 bases and J shed 0 bases, with 16 bases lying between them. The CDR3 nucleotides are TGTGCCAGCAGCCCCGAGGGGCCTGGGACAACTAATGAAAAACTGTTTTTT. It translates to CASSPEGPGTTNEKLFF.

The sample holds many counts of this clonotype. CDR3 nucleotide sequence: TGTGCCAGCAACCCCGGGGGGAGCCACGAGCAGTACTTC. Its protein is CASNPGGSHEQYF. The rearrangement joins TRBV3-1 to TRBJ2-7; 7 nucleotides agree with TRBD2. J gave up 5 bases and V 7 bases, and 8 bases lay outside the gene matches. The CDR3 consists of 13 residues. Germline V gives CDR1 LGHDT, CDR2 YNNKEL (reference sequence).

CDR3 region: CSARPSPTGKSSPLHF. DNA of the CDR3: TGCAGTGCTAGACCTTCACCTACAGGGAAAAGTTCACCCCTCCACTTT. The chain has TRBV20-1 and TRBJ1-6; possible D gene TRBD1, 6 bases. V lost 2 bases, J lost 9 bases, and 20 bases lay in between. Germline V gene lookup returns CDR1 DFQATT and CDR2 SNEGSKA (reference sequence). This CDR3 contains 16 residues.

The chain has TRBV6-1 and TRBJ1-5; D possibly corresponds to TRBD1 (6 bases). Trimming removed 5 bases at V and 1 base at J, with 9 bases between. The CDR3 sequence is 14 residues long. Germline-derived CDR1 and CDR2 are MNHNS and SASEGT. This CDR3 is CASSKGGSNQPQHF. In nucleotides, the CDR3 is TGTGCCAGCAGTAAGGGGGGAAGCAATCAGCCCCAGCATTTT.

The table lists this clonotype with a few counts. The chain recombines TRBV18 with TRBJ1-1; TRBD1 is a possible D gene (6 bases). This CDR3 region has 15 residues. CDR1 is KGHSH and CDR2 is LQKENI in the germline V gene. The ends were cut back, 6 bases at V and 2 bases at J, with 16 bases in the middle. The CDR3 DNA sequence: TGTGCCAGCTCCCCCCGGGACAAATTAAACACTGAAGCTTTCTTT. Translated, it gives CASSPRDKLNTEAFF. The full variable domain, completed using reference TRBV18 and TRBJ1-1, is NAGVMQNPRHLVRRRGQEARLRCSPMKGHSHVYWYRQLPEEGLKFMVYLQKENIIDESGMPKERFSAEFPKEGPSILRIQQVVRGDSAAYFCASSPRDKLNTEAFFGQGTRLTVV.

This clonotype was counted ten times or more. V is TRBV18 and J is TRBJ2-5; maybe TRBD1 (6 bases). The germline gives CDR1 KGHSH, CDR2 LQKENI. The CDR3 spans 17 residues. Trimming cost V 0 bases and J 7 bases, with 21 bases left between them. The DNA for the CDR3 is TGTGCCAGCTCACCACCGGCATTGTCAGAGGAAGGGGGGACCCAGTACTTC. It yields the protein CASSPPALSEEGGTQYF. The full variable domain, its missing parts supplied by reference TRBV18 and TRBJ2-5, is NAGVMQNPRHLVRRRGQEARLRCSPMKGHSHVYWYRQLPEEGLKFMVYLQKENIIDESGMPKERFSAEFPKEGPSILRIQQVVRGDSAAYFCASSPPALSEEGGTQYFGPGTRLLVL.

In this sample, this clonotype turned up a few times. V and J are TRBV5-8 and TRBJ1-1, with D unresolved. The ends were cut back, 1 base at V and 2 bases at J, with 9 bases in the middle. Germline V gives CDR1 SGHTS, CDR2 YDEGEE. CDR3 length: 14 amino acids. As DNA, the CDR3 is TGTGCCAGCAGCTTGCTACAGATTAACACTGAAGCTTTCTTT. This sequence encodes CASSLLQINTEAFF.

This clonotype has a single count. Being one base from a much bigger clone, this may be a read error. The chain recombines TRBV3-1 with TRBJ1-5, with a possible D match to TRBD1 (6 bases). Germline V lookup: CDR1 LGHDT, CDR2 YNNKEL (reference sequence). The CDR3 runs 15 residues. The CDR3 sequence is CASSQVVGAGQPRHF. The DNA of the CDR3 is TGTGCCAGCAGCCAAGTGGTGGGGGCAGGGCAGCCCCGGCATTTT. Filled out from reference TRBV3-1 and TRBJ1-5, the complete variable domain reads DTAVSQTPKYLVTQMGNDKSIKCEQNLGHDTMYWYKQDSKKFLKIMFSYNNKELIINETVPNRFSPKSPDKAHLNLHINSLELGDSAVYFCASSQVVGAGQPRHFGDGTRLSIL.

The V and J genes are TRBV28 and TRBJ2-1; no clear D gene. V lost 7 bases and J lost 7, with 14 bases in between. This CDR3 comprises 13 residues. Germline assignment: CDR1 MDHEN and CDR2 SYDVKM. The chain's CDR3 is CASTRFIGNEQFF. In nucleotides, the CDR3 is TGTGCCAGCACCAGATTTATAGGTAATGAGCAGTTCTTC.

The rearrangement joins TRBV4-1 to TRBJ1-6; 11 bases align to TRBD1. The CDR3 is made up of 16 amino acids. The V and J ends lost 4 bases and 7 bases, in that order; junction bases with no gene match: 6. Germline lookup yields CDR1 MGHRA and CDR2 YSYEKL. As DNA, the CDR3 is TGCGCCAGCAGCCCGGACAGGGGGCTCGGAAATTCACCCCTCCACTTT. Translation: CASSPDRGLGNSPLHF.